This T cell receptor (beta chain) was captured by sequencing in a study of T cell responses to AZD1222 COVID-19 vaccine. Study-wide results and caveats: The sample set comprised mostly white British donors with more females, and clonal diversity was possibly underestimated.

Trimming took 6 bases from V and 5 from J, leaving 14 bases between them. This CDR3 is 14 amino acids long. Germline V gene sequence: CDR1 MNHEY, CDR2 SVGAGI. TCRdb's copy holds only in-frame clones and misses some; the assay was immunoSEQ multiplex PCR. Among over 200,000 clones, about 95% were seen once, and the ten largest hold 1.7%. About this clone itself: Its antigen is undetermined.

This receptor was obtained from an adult who received the MenACWY meningococcal vaccine as a control. Here the sequenced sample was peripheral blood, taken 28 days after the second dose of the MenACWY control vaccine. The chain joins TRBV6-5 to TRBJ1-5; a weak D match, TRBD1 (5 bases). In DNA, the CDR3 is TGTGCCAGCAGCCGAAACAGGTTGGATCAGCCCCAGCATTTT. The encoded protein is CASSRNRLDQPQHF.